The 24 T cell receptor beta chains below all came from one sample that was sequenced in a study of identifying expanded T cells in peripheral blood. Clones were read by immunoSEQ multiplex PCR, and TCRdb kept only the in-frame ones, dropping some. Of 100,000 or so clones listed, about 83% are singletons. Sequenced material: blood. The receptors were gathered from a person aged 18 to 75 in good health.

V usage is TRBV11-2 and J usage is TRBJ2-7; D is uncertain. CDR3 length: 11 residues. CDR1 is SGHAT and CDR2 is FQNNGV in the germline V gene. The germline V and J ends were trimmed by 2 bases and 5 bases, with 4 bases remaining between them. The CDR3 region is CASSLRDEQYF. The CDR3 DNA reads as TGTGCCAGCAGCTTAAGGGACGAGCAGTACTTC.

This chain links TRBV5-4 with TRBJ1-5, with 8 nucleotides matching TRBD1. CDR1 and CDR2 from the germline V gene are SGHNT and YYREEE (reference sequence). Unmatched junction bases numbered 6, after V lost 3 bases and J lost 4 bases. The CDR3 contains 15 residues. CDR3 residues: CASSYQGAGNQPQHF. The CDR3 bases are TGTGCCAGCAGCTATCAGGGGGCGGGAAATCAGCCCCAGCATTTT.

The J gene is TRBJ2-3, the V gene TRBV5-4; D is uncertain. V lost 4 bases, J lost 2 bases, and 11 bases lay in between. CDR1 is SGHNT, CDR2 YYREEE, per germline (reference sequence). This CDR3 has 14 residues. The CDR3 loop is CASSTGPDTDTQYF. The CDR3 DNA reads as TGTGCCAGCAGCACCGGGCCCGACACAGATACGCAGTATTTT.

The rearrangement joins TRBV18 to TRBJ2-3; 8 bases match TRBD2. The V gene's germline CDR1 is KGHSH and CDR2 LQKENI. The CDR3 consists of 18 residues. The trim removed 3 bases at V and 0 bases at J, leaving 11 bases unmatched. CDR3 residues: CASSPNAPGGASTDTQYF. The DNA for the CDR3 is TGTGCCAGCTCACCTAACGCCCCGGGGGGGGCCAGCACAGATACGCAGTATTTT.

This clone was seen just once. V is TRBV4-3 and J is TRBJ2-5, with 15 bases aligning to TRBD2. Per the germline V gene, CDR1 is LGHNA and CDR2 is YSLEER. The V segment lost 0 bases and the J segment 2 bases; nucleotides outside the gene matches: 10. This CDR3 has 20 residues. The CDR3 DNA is TGCGCCAGCAGCCAAGATTTTGCGGGACTAGCGGGGGGTCGGCAAGAGACCCAGTACTTC. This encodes CASSQDFAGLAGGRQETQYF.

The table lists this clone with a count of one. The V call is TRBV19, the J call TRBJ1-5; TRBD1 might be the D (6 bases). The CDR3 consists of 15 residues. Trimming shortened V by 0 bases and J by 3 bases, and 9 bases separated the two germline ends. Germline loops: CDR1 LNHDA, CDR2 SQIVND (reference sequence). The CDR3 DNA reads TGTGCCAGTAGTATAGATCCGGGGGCCAATCAGCCCCAGCATTTT. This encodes CASSIDPGANQPQHF.

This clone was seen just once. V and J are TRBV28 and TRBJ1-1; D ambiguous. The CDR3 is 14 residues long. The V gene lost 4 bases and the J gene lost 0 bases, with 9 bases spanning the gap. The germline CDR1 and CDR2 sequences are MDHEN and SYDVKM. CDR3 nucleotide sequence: TGTGCCAGCAGTTCAGGATCAATGAACACTGAAGCTTTCTTT. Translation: CASSSGSMNTEAFF.

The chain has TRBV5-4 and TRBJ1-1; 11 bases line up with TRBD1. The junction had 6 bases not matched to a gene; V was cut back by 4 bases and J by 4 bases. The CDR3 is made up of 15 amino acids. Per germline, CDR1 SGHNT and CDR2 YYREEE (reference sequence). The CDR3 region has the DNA TGTGCCAGCAGCCGGAATGGACAGGGGGCCACTGAAGCTTTCTTT. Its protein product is CASSRNGQGATEAFF.

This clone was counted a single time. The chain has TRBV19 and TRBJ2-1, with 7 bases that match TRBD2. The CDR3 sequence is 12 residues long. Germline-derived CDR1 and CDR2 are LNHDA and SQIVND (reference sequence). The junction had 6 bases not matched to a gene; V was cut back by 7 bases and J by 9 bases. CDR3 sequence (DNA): TGTGCCAGTATCCGGGGGGACGGTGAGCAGTTCTTC. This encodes CASIRGDGEQFF. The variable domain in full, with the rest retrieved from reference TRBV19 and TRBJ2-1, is DGGITQSPKYLFRKEGQNVTLSCEQNLNHDAMYWYRQDPGQGLRLIYYSQIVNDFQKGDIAEGYSVSREKKESFPLTVTSAQKNPTAFYLCASIRGDGEQFFGPGTRLTVL.

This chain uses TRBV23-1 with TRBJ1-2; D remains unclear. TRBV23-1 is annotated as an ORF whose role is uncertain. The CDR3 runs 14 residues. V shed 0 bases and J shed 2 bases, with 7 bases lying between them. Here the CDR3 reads CASSQSARNYGYTF. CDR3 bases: TGCGCCAGCAGTCAATCGGCCAGGAACTATGGCTACACCTTC.

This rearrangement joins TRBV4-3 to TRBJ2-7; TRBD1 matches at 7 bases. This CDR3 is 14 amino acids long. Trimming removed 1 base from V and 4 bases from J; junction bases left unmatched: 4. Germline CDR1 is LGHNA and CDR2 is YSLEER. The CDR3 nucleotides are TGCGCCAGCAGCCAAGTGGACAGGATGTACGAGCAGTACTTC. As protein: CASSQVDRMYEQYF.

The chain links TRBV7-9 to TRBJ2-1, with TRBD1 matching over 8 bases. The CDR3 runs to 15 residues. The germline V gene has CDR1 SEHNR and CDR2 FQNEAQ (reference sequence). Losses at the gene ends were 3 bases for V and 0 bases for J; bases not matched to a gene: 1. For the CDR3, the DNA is TGTGCCAGCAGCTTCACAGGGGGCTCCTACAATGAGCAGTTCTTC. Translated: CASSFTGGSYNEQFF.

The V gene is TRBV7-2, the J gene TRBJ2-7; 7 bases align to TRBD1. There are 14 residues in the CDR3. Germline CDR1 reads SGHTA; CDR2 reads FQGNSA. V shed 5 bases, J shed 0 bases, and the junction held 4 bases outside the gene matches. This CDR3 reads CASSRGQASYEQYF. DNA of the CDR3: TGTGCCAGCAGCAGAGGACAGGCCTCCTACGAGCAGTACTTC.

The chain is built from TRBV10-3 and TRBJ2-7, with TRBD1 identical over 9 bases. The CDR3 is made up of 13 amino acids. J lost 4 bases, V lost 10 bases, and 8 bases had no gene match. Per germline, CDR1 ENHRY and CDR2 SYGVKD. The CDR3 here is CATGTGTRYEQYF. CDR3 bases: TGTGCCACCGGGACAGGGACGAGGTACGAGCAGTACTTC.

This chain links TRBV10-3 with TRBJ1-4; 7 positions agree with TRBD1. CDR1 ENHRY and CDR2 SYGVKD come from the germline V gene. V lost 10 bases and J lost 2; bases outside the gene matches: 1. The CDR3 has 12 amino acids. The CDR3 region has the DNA TGTGCCACGGGACAGACTAATGAAAAACTGTTTTTT. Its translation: CATGQTNEKLFF.

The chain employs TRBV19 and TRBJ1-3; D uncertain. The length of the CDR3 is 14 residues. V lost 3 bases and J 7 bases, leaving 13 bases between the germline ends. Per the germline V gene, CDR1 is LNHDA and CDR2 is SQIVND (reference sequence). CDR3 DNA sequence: TGTGCCAGTAGTATCCTCCGAGGGAAGAACACCATATATTTT. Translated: CASSILRGKNTIYF.

CDR3 sequence reads: CATAEGGQGNTIYF. In DNA form, the CDR3 reads TGTGCCACCGCCGAGGGGGGTCAGGGAAACACCATATATTTT. The chain is built from TRBV15 and TRBJ1-3; D is possibly TRBD1 (6 bases). The V end was cut by 8 bases, the J end by 4 bases, with 15 bases between. This CDR3 is 14 amino acids long. Germline CDR1 LNHNV, CDR2 YYDKDF (reference sequence).

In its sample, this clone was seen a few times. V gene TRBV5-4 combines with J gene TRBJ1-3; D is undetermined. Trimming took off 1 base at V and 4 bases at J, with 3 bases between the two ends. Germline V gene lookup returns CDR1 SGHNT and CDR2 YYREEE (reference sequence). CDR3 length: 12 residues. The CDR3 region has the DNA TGTGCCAGCAGCTTGCAAGGAAACACCATATATTTT. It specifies CASSLQGNTIYF.

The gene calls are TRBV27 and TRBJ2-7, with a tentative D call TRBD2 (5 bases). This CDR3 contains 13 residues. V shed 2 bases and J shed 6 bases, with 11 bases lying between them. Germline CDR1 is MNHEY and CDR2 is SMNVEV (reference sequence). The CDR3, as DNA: TGTGCCAGCAGTTTAGGTCCGAGGGCCGAGCAGTACTTC. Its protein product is CASSLGPRAEQYF.

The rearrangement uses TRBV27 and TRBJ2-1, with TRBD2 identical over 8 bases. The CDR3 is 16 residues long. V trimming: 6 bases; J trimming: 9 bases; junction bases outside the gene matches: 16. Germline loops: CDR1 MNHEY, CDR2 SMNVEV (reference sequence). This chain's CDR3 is CASSPSGRREAAEQFF. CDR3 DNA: TGTGCCAGCAGCCCCAGCGGCCGGCGGGAGGCGGCTGAGCAGTTCTTC.

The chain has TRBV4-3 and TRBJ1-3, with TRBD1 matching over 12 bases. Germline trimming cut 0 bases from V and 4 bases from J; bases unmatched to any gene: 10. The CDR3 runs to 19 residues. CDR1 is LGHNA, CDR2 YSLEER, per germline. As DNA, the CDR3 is TGCGCCAGCAGCCAAGATCTTTTAGGGACAGGGGGCGAAGGAAACACCATATATTTT. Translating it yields CASSQDLLGTGGEGNTIYF.

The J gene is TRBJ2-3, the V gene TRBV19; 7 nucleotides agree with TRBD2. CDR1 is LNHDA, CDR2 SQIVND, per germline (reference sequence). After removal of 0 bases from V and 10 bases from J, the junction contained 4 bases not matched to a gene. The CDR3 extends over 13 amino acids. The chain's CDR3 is CASSIDRLAAQYF. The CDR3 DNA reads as TGTGCCAGTAGTATAGACAGACTAGCAGCGCAGTATTTT.

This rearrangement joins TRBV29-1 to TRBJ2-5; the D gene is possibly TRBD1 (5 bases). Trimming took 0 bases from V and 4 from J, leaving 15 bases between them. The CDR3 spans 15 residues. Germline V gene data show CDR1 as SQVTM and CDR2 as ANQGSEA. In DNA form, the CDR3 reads TGCAGCGTTGAAGATGGAGCAGGGATACGAGAGACCCAGTACTTC. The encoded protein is CSVEDGAGIRETQYF.

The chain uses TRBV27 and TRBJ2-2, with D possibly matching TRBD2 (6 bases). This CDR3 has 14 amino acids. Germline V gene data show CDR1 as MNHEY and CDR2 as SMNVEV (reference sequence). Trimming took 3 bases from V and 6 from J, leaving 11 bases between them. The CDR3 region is CASSFMASAGELFF. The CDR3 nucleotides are TGTGCCAGCAGTTTTATGGCTAGCGCCGGGGAGCTGTTTTTT.